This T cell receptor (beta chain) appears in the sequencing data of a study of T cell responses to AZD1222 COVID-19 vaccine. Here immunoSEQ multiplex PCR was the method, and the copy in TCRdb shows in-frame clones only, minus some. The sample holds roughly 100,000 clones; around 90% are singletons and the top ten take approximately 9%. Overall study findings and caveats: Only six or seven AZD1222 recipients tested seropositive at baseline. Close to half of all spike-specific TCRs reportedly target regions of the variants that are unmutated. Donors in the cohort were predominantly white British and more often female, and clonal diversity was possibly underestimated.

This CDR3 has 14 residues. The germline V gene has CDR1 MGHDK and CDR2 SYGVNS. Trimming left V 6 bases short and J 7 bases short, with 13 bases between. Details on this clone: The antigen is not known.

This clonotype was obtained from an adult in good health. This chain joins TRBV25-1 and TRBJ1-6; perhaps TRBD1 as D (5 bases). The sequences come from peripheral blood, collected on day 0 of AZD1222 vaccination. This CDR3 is CASSTGVENSPLHF. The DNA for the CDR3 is TGTGCCAGCAGCACAGGTGTTGAGAATTCACCCCTCCACTTT.